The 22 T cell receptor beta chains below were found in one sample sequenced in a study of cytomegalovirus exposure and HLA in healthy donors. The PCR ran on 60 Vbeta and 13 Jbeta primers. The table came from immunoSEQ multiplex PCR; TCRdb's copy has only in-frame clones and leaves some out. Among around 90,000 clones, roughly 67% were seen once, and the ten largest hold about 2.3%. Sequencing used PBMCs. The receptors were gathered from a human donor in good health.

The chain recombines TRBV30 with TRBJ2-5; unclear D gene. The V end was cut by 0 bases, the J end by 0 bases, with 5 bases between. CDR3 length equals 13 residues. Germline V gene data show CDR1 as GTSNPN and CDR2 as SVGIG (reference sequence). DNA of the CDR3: TGTGCCTGGAGTGTAACATACCAAGAGACCCAGTACTTC. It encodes CAWSVTYQETQYF.

CDR3 in amino acids: CASSVGQNTEAFF. The CDR3, as DNA: TGCGCCAGCAGCGTGGGACAGAACACTGAAGCTTTCTTT. The chain uses TRBV5-1 and TRBJ1-1, with a tentative D call TRBD1 (6 bases). The V and J ends lost 4 bases and 1 base respectively, with 8 bases between them. Germline V gene lookup returns CDR1 SGHRS and CDR2 YFSETQ. This CDR3 is built from 13 residues.

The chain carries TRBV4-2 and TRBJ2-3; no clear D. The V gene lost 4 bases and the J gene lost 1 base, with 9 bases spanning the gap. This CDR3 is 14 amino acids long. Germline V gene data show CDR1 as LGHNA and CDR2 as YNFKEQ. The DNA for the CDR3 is TGTGCCAGCAGCCTCGGTCAGGGCACAGATACGCAGTATTTT. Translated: CASSLGQGTDTQYF.

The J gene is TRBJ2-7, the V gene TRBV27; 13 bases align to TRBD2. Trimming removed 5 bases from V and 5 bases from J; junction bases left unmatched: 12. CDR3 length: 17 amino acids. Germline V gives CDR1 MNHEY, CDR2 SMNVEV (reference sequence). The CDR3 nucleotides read TGTGCCAGCAGTCCTGTCCCGGGACTAGCGGGGAAGAACGAGCAGTACTTC. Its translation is CASSPVPGLAGKNEQYF.

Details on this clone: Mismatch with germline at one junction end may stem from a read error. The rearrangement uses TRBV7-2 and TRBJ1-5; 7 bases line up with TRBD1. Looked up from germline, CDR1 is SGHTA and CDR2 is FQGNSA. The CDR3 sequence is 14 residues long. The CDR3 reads CASSLAGQTTSTDF. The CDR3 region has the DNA TGTGCCAGCAGCTTAGCGGGACAGACAACTAGCACGGATTTT.

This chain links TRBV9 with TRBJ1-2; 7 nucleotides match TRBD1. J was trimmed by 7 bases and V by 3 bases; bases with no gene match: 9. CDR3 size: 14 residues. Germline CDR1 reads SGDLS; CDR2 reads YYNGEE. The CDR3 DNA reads TGTGCCAGCAGCGACCGACAGGGCTTGGTTGGCTACACCTTC. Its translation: CASSDRQGLVGYTF.

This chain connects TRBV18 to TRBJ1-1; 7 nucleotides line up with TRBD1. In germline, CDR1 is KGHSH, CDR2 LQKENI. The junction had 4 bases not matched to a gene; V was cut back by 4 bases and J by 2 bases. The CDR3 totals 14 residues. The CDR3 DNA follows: TGTGCCAGCTCACAAGGGACAGTAAACACTGAAGCTTTCTTT. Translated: CASSQGTVNTEAFF.

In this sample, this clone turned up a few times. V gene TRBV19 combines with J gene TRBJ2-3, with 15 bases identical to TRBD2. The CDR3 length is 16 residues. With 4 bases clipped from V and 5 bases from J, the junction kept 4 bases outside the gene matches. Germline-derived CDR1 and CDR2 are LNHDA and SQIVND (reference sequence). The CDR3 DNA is TGTGCCAGTAGTAAGGGGACTAGCGGGGGGCGAGATACGCAGTATTTT. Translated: CASSKGTSGGRDTQYF.

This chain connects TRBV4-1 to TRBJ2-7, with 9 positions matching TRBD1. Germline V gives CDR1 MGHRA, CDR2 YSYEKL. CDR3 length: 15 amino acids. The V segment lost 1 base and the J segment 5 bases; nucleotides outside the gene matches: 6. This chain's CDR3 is CASSQGGTGKDEQYF. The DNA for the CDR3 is TGCGCCAGCAGCCAAGGTGGGACAGGGAAGGACGAGCAGTACTTC.

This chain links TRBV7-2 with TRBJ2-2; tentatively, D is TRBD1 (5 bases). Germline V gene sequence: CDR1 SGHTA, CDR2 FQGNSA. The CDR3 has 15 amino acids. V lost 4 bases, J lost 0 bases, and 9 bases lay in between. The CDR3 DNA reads TGTGCCAGCAGCTCCAGGGTTTCGAACACCGGGGAGCTGTTTTTT. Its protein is CASSSRVSNTGELFF.

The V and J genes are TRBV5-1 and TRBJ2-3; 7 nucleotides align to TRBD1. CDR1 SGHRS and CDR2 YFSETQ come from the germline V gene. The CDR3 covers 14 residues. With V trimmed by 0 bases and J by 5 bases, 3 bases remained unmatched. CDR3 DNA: TGCGCCAGCAGCTTGGCGTCAGGGGGAGATACGCAGTATTTT. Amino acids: CASSLASGGDTQYF.

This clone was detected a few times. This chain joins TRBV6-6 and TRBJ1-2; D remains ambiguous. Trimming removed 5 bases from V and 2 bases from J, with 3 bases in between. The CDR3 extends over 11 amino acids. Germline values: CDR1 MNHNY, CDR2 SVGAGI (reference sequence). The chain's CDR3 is CASSQNYGYTF. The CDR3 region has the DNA TGTGCCAGCAGTCAGAACTATGGCTACACCTTC.

The DNA for the CDR3 is TGTGCCAGCAGCCTTCTGGGGGGACAGGACGAGCAGTACTTC. It translates to CASSLLGGQDEQYF. This rearrangement joins TRBV7-3 to TRBJ2-7; TRBD1 matches 8 bases. Germline-derived CDR1 and CDR2 are SGHTA and FQGTGA. This CDR3 has 14 amino acids. With V trimmed by 5 bases and J by 5 bases, 8 bases remained unmatched. Full variable domain (rest looked up from reference TRBV7-3 and TRBJ2-7): GAGVSQTPSNKVTEKGKYVELRCDPISGHTALYWYRQSLGQGPEFLIYFQGTGAADDSGLPNDRFFAVRPEGSVSTLKIQRTERGDSAVYLCASSLLGGQDEQYFGPGTRLTVT.

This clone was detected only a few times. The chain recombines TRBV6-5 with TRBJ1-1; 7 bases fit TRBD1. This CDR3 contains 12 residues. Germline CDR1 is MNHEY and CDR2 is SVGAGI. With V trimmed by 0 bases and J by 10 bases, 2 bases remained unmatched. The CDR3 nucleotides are TGTGCCAGCAGTTACTCGGGACAGCGAGCTTTCTTT. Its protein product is CASSYSGQRAFF.

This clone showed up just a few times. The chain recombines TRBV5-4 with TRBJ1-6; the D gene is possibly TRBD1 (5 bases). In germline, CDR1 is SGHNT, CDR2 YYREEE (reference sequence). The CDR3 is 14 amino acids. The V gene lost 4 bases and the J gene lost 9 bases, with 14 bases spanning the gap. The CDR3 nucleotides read TGTGCCAGCAGCCAGGGCCGGGAGAGTTCACCCCTCCACTTT. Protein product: CASSQGRESSPLHF.

CDR3 residues: CASSGQGDTGELFF. The CDR3 DNA reads TGTGCCAGCAGCGGACAGGGGGACACCGGGGAGCTGTTTTTT. The chain is built from TRBV11-3 and TRBJ2-2; 10 bases line up with TRBD1. The CDR3 extends over 14 amino acids. Germline V gene sequence: CDR1 SGHNT, CDR2 YENEEA. The ends lost 5 bases at V and 3 bases at J; junction bases unmatched: 0.

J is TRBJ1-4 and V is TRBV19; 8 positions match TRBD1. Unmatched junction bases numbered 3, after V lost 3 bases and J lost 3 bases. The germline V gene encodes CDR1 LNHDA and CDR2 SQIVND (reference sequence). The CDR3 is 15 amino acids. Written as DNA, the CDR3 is TGTGCCAGTAGTATCGACAGGGGAGCTAATGAAAAACTGTTTTTT. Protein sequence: CASSIDRGANEKLFF. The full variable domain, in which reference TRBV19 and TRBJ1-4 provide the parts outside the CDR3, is DGGITQSPKYLFRKEGQNVTLSCEQNLNHDAMYWYRQDPGQGLRLIYYSQIVNDFQKGDIAEGYSVSREKKESFPLTVTSAQKNPTAFYLCASSIDRGANEKLFFGSGTQLSVL.

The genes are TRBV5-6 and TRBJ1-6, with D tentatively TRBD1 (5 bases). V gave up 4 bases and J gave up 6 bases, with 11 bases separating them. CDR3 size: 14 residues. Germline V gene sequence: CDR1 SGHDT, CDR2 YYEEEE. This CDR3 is CASSMGRSNSPLHF. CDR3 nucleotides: TGTGCCAGCAGCATGGGACGGAGTAATTCACCCCTCCACTTT.

Written as DNA, the CDR3 is TGCAGCGCTGAGGACAGGGGGAACTATGGCTACACCTTC. It specifies CSAEDRGNYGYTF. The chain combines TRBV29-1 with TRBJ1-2; 10 nucleotides align to TRBD1. Germline loops: CDR1 SQVTM, CDR2 ANQGSEA. This CDR3 contains 13 residues. J was trimmed by 2 bases and V by 7 bases; bases with no gene match: 4. The full variable domain, rest sourced from reference TRBV29-1 and TRBJ1-2, is SAVISQKPSRDICQRGTSLTIQCQVDSQVTMMFWYRQQPGQSLTLIATANQGSEATYESGFVIDKFPISRPNLTFSTLTVSNMSPEDSSIYLCSAEDRGNYGYTFGSGTRLTVV.

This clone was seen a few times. CDR3: CASSFSTIGLEQFF. The CDR3 DNA is TGTGCCAGCAGCTTCAGTACAATAGGACTTGAGCAGTTCTTC. The V call is TRBV7-9, the J call TRBJ2-1; D is perhaps TRBD2 (5 bases). This CDR3 has 14 residues. With 3 bases removed from V and 9 bases from J, the gap between germline ends came to 15 bases. Per germline, CDR1 SEHNR and CDR2 FQNEAQ (reference sequence).

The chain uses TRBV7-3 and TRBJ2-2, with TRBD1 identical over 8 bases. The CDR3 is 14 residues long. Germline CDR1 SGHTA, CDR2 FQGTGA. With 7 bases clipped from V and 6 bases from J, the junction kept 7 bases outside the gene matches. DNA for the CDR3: TGTGCCAGCAATTCAGGGGGCCTTGCCGGGGAGCTGTTTTTT. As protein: CASNSGGLAGELFF.

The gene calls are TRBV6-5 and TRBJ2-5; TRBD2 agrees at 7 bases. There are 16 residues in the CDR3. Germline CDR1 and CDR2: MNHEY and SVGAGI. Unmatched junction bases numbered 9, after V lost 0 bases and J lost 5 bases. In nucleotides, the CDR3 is TGTGCCAGCAGTTACTCGTTTGCGGGGGAGGCGGAGACCCAGTACTTC. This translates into CASSYSFAGEAETQYF.